This T cell receptor beta chain was recorded in a study of cytomegalovirus exposure and HLA in healthy donors (dated by TCRdb to the late 2010s). As for the study more broadly: An earlier analysis of 587 of the donors reported roughly 300 Gb of sequence data and some 110 million unique TCR beta sequences obtained from around 190 million T cells. Rather than using new phenotypic data, the later analysis identified candidate immune exposures from TCR beta sequences and from how often those sequences occurred across donors. Among the roughly 400 genotyped donors, about 83% belonged to the genetic ancestry cluster associated with self-reported Caucasian donors. Approximately 300 gigabases of sequencing data and about 92 million unique TCR sequences made up an early release that covered approximately 620 HLA-typed donors. Donor age, sex, ethnicity and CMV serostatus were collected together with the repertoire data. To decide whether each TCR beta V gene segment behaved as functional or pseudogenic, an earlier analysis of approximately 620 of the donors relied on high-throughput TCR beta sequencing. Among about 400 genotyped donors of the cohort, an average of approximately 220,000 unique TCR beta nucleotide sequences was sequenced per donor, of which approximately 19% were non-productive. In a later analysis, previously published TCR beta repertoires from roughly 710 donors were re-analyzed and high-resolution HLA genotyping was added so that TCR occurrence patterns could be studied. Class I and class II HLA loci were covered by the typing at four-digit resolution. Besides the first cohort of roughly 640 subjects, a separate validation cohort made up of 120 different subjects was used. The study aimed to test whether cataloging public T cell receptors could reveal signatures of past pathogen exposure. The T cell repertoires of some 700 subjects were profiled by immunosequencing and related to cytomegalovirus serostatus. Every discovery cohort repertoire had been produced on one sequencing platform. To predict cytomegalovirus infection status, the study combined high-throughput TCR immunosequencing, statistical association of individual TCRs with disease status, and machine learning. Because of strong linkage in the cohort, roughly five DR-DQ haplotypes were treated as single units for association and clustering. A later genetic analysis took genome-wide SNP genotypes for about three fifths of the 666 donors and used that subset as a discovery cohort. The number of donors typed differed by locus, with roughly 629-640 for A, B, C, DRB1 and DQB1, more than 500 for DQA1, some 570 for DPA1, and over 400 for DPB1.

The cohort consisted of hundreds of healthy bone marrow donors. At the time of sampling, all cohort members were nominally healthy, though unrecorded immune exposures were likely present. The donor was CMV seropositive and belonged to the group of about 290 seropositive cohort members. A peripheral blood sample was collected from each donor, and TCR beta sequencing was performed on peripheral blood mononuclear cells. The Qiagen DNeasy Blood Extraction Kit was used to extract genomic DNA from the blood cell samples. Study-level results and caveats: In a later analysis, around 17,000 TCR beta sequences were associated with specific HLA alleles at a false discovery rate of 0.05. A later genetic analysis reported fewer N-insertions in productive TCRs among donors in an Asian-associated ancestry cluster than the roughly 720-donor mean. A later analysis found that HLA-associated TCR beta chains were more clonally expanded and had lower generation probabilities than equally common non-associated chains. The sequencing pipeline was judged likely to have produced a cluster of highly shared sequence variants as a technical artifact. Several of the top co-occurrence clusters appeared to be linked to parvovirus B19, influenza, CMV and Epstein-Barr virus, according to a later analysis. The study gave a list of 150 to 200 TCR beta chains associated with cytomegalovirus. Presence/absence analyses assumed roughly uniform sequencing depth across donors, an assumption that may not hold. According to a later analysis, most CMV-associated TCR beta chains appeared to be HLA-restricted, and the HLA associations seemed to be driven largely by CMV exposure. The authors suggested that the approach could potentially be generalized to other disease states and immunological phenotypes. Immune exposure information for the cohort was limited to CMV serostatus. Because counts were too low, roughly 17 rarely observed V segments, including chromosome 9 orphons, were left out of the earlier analysis of about 500 of the donors. In a later genetic analysis, a missense DCLRE1C variant was associated with V-gene and J-gene trimming of TCR beta chains, and the association was replicated in an independent cohort. The 87-base-pair reads could not distinguish some IMGT-functional V segments, including TRBV6-2 and TRBV6-3, so those segments were excluded. This cohort had only TCR beta chains sequenced, and the lack of alpha or paired-chain data limited which features could be detected. According to a later analysis, TCR association rates differed among HLA loci, with DRB1 alleles showing the most associated TCRs and HLA-C alleles showing the fewest. Because some donors lacked HLA typing at each locus, the association tests relied only on the typed subset. A further reported finding was that TCR beta sequences accurately predicted the HLA-A and HLA-B alleles for most subjects in the first cohort. Most TCR sequences were seen in very few donors, while some public TCRs were found in many individuals. The classifier was reported to diagnose cytomegalovirus status with high specificity and sensitivity in both the original and validation cohorts. Strong co-occurrence of HLA alleles, especially DR and DQ, made assigning TCR associations to individual alleles difficult. Correlated functional status among segregating V segments might reflect linkage disequilibrium, but an unknown experimental factor could not be ruled out. An earlier analysis of several hundred of the donors showed that most TCR beta V segments appeared in productive rearrangements either about 87% or about 30% of the time, which broadly matched IMGT annotations. Three of the identified cytomegalovirus-associated TCR beta chains were confirmed in vitro to be specific for cytomegalovirus antigens.

Library method: the immunoSEQ multiplex PCR assay. The multiplex PCR relied on a mix of 60 forward primers for TCR Vbeta segments and 13 reverse primers for TCR Jbeta segments. Amplification of the CDR3 region of rearranged TCR beta genes was performed with a multiplex PCR assay on genomic DNA. The Illumina HiSeq System was used to sequence the amplified TCR beta libraries as 87-base-pair reads. Per the source publication's procedure: Across the 500 to 700 repertoires, a later analysis counted about 81 million unique TCR beta chains, some 11 million of which were shared by at least two donors. A nearest-neighbor algorithm error-corrected the raw reads and collapsed the reads into unique sequences, merging closely related sequences to remove PCR and sequencing errors. Alignment of CDR3 sequences to IMGT reference sequences was used to assign V, D and J gene segments. For a sequence to be retained, a match of at least six nucleotides to both a V gene segment and a J gene segment was required. Rearrangements were classified as productive when the CDR3 lacked stop codons and remained in frame with V and J, and all other rearrangements were classified as non-productive. Following IMGT convention, CDR3 was defined as the stretch from the second conserved V-encoded cysteine to the conserved J-encoded phenylalanine. In an earlier analysis of roughly 580 of the donors, sequences lacking an unambiguous match to a single V gene segment were excluded. In an earlier analysis of roughly 500 of the donors, V segments were called functional above 56.7% productive rearrangements and were called segregating when the between-donor standard deviation exceeded 5%. A statistical classification framework was developed to diagnose cytomegalovirus status using the catalog of TCR beta chain sequences. In a later analysis, V and J genes were assigned by comparing TCR nucleotide sequences against IMGT/GENE-DB human TR gene sequences. A later analysis assigned CDR3 sequences and most-parsimonious VDJ recombination scenarios with the TCRdist pipeline. In a later analysis, every TCR beta chain was defined by the combination of its CDR3 amino acid sequence and its V-gene family, and reads without a unique V-gene family were dropped. To address suspected cross-contamination and a sequencing artifact, a later analysis removed 592 highly shared, low-generation-probability nucleotide sequences. In a later analysis, a clonal expansion index was calculated for each public chain from normalized within-repertoire ranks of inferred template counts. In a later analysis, generation probabilities were computed with a VDJ recombination model fitted to out-of-frame rearrangements, and the resulting probabilities were checked against IGoR. In a later analysis, TCR-TCR, TCR-HLA and TCR-CMV co-occurrence was scored with hypergeometric tests, and a repertoire-size bias correction was applied to TCR pairs. False discovery rates were estimated in a later analysis by permuting HLA or CMV assignments 20 times. In a later analysis, co-occurring TCRs were grouped using DBSCAN, with TCRdist sequence similarity added in when clustering inside HLA-allele-positive subsets. Co-occurrence clustering excluded repertoires with fewer than 30,000 or more than 120,000 public chains, plus five with anomalous nucleotide sharing. Entries here come from immuneACCESS through TCRdb and include only in-frame sequences with V and J called. Some clones fail to appear in such tables; in the studies checked, an unresolved V gene covers under half of the shortfall, and the cause of the remainder is unknown. The DNA was the basis for D and trimming; V, J and clone size are from that table. In this sample the table shows fewer than 250,000 clones, approximately 82% of which occur a single time. The ten largest clones capture around 9.6% of the sample.

Between the V and J ends, shortened by 5 bases and 0 bases respectively, the junction contains 2 bases. Taken from the germline V gene (reference sequence), the CDR1 and CDR2 loops are LNHDA and SQIVND. The CDR3 numbers 12 residues from cysteine through phenylalanine. The entry retains the CDR3 DNA only, 36 bases that are in frame from base 1. The sample holds a few counts of this clone. The target of this receptor is not known. No base quality values were provided; no much bigger clone lies one nucleotide off. Material for sequencing was PBMCs. This clonotype was sampled from a woman aged 45-65 years in good health and CMV-seropositive. This receptor chain uses TRBV19 and TRBJ1-3; no D gene call is confident. CDR3 region: CASSYSGNTIYF. The base sequence is TGTGCCAGTAGTTACTCTGGAAACACCATATATTTT.